This TCR beta chain is drawn from a study of blood T cell repertoires in COVID-19 (dated by TCRdb to 2018 to 2020). Regarding the complete study: Samples from collaborators originated in the United States, Italy and Spain and spanned both the acute and convalescent phases of COVID-19. The prospective study material was composed of cDNA or gDNA derived from T cells, B-cell-depleted T cells, or PBMCs. Subjects who had been exposed to COVID-19, were actively infected with it, or had recovered from it provided the deeply sampled blood TCRbeta repertoires that made up the dataset. The repertoires were made available in a free public database intended to serve as a resource for research on the immune response to SARS-CoV-2. Samples came from the ongoing ImmuneRACE study (first 160 participants) plus 1,254 subjects from 6 global collaborators. The sample metadata nearly always contained a de-identified subject ID, COVID-19 status, age in years and sex. Where HLA class I and class II types were available, the types were taken from metadata supplied by the sample provider, not from assay-based typing.

Points the paper makes about the study in general: How much clinical and demographic metadata was included differed by source and by participant, and the metadata was provided uncurated.

TCRbeta CDR3 regions were amplified from genomic DNA using the immunoSEQ Assay, a bias-controlled multiplex PCR. Per the authors' processing: The number of nucleated cells in each sample was estimated by amplification of reference gene primers within the assay. To quantify the absolute abundance of each unique TCRbeta CDR3 rearrangement, sequence reads were collapsed and filtered. For each sample, productive Simpson clonality was calculated as the square root of Simpson's diversity index over productive rearrangements. The source is immuneACCESS, and TCRdb retained only in-frame sequences with V and J called. Part of the clones is not carried over; for the studies checked, unresolved V genes explain less than half of this, and the remainder is unexplained. That table gives V, J and clone size, and the DNA gave D and trimming. Across this sample there are 250,000 to 400,000 clones, with roughly 88% seen only once. The ten largest account for roughly 2.9% of the sample.

This clone came up a few times. Its antigen target is currently unknown. No base-level quality is on record; no much larger clone is a single base apart. One collaborating source in Seattle enrolled patients during active infection and followed them longitudinally through the course of disease. Whole blood was collected in K2EDTA tubes by collaborating institutions according to the institutions' own protocols. For TCRbeta analysis, collaborator samples were shipped as frozen whole blood, as isolated PBMCs, or as DNA extracted from either sample type. Trimmed from V: 5 bases; trimmed from J: 4 bases; junction bases lacking a gene match: 6. In the germline V gene, CDR1 corresponds to SNHLY and CDR2 to FYNNEI. The CDR3 goes from the cysteine to the phenylalanine over 14 residues. CDR3 DNA is the only sequence kept; it has 42 bases, read in frame from the first base.

The chain joins TRBV2 to TRBJ1-2; TRBD1 matches 8 bases in the middle. Material for sequencing was peripheral blood. The origin of this receptor is a woman younger than 45 with COVID-19, enrolled during active disease. The CDR3 region reads CASSPGQGPYGYTF. The DNA sequence follows: TGTGCCAGCAGTCCCGGACAGGGCCCCTATGGCTACACCTTC. Reference TRBV2 and TRBJ1-2 genes cover what lies past the CDR3, so the full variable domain is EPEVTQTPSHQVTQMGQEVILRCVPISNHLYFYWYRQILGQKVEFLVSFYNNEISEKSEIFDDQFSVERPDGSNFTLKIRSTKLEDSAMYFCASSPGQGPYGYTFGSGTRLTVV.